This T cell receptor beta chain was obtained from a study of CD8+ T cells in alopecia areata. Following extraction, RNA underwent reverse transcription to cDNA, which served as the sequencing template. Method: immunoSEQ multiplex PCR; TCRdb's copy keeps in-frame clones and lacks some. The table lists about 250,000 clones, 67% of them singletons. The V end was cut by 4 bases, the J end by 1 base, with 9 bases between. Germline CDR1 is MNHEY and CDR2 is SMNVEV (reference sequence). This CDR3 region has 14 residues. The sample in question was CD4+ T cells sorted from blood, obtained at week 0. The V gene is TRBV27, the J gene TRBJ2-3; D remains unclear. The origin of this receptor is a human donor with alopecia areata. Here the CDR3 reads CASSYDERTDTQYF. The CDR3 DNA reads as TGTGCCAGCAGTTACGATGAACGCACAGATACGCAGTATTTT.